This T cell receptor (beta chain) was retrieved from a study of T-cell reconstitution after alpha-beta-depleted transplantation in children. Study results and caveats: It was newly produced T cells that mostly accounted for T-cell counts and diversity one year after transplant. By about two months after transplant, alpha-beta T cells reportedly arose from several hundred graft clones that had expanded.

This CDR3 comprises 16 residues. Germline V CDR1 and CDR2: LGHNA, YSLEER. The germline V and J ends were trimmed by 3 bases and 3 bases, with 14 bases remaining between them. This clonotype was observed at least ten times. Its antigen is unknown. Construction of the TCRbeta library involved unique molecular identifiers. TCRdb independently ran MiXCR on the PCR reads; one entry per CDR3 protein. Altogether 450,000 to 600,000 distinct CDR3 sequences are present, about 10% being singletons, with the ten largest covering just over 2%. The sequence derives from a child aged 2 to 15 with inherited bone marrow failure, due to receive a stem cell transplant. The chain links TRBV4-3 to TRBJ2-2, with D possibly matching TRBD1 (6 bases). This specimen was PBMCs, taken before TCRalphabeta/CD19-depleted stem cell transplant. The CDR3 spells CASSHASDSHTGELFF. DNA for the CDR3: TGCGCCAGCAGCCACGCCTCGGACAGCCACACCGGGGAGCTGTTTTTT.